The sequence of this T cell receptor (beta chain) was determined in a study of beta chain features in type 1 diabetes. Study in general: Examination covered 100 million to 140 million sorted cells spanning all samples.

Germline CDR1 reads LGHNA; CDR2 reads YNFKEQ. The CDR3 sequence is 16 residues long. V was pared by 4 bases and J by 3 bases, with 12 bases of the junction left unmatched. Study-level points and caveats: For Type 1 diabetes patients, all four CD4+ subsets carried TCRB CDR3s that were moderately but significantly shorter. Researchers reported that naive, central memory and Treg TCRB repertoires appeared more similar in patients than in healthy donors.

This clone showed up just a few times. Its antigen is unknown. Sequenced material consisted of expressed TCRB transcripts (all of the isolated RNA was reverse transcribed). The average output of naive, central memory and regulatory T cell samples was about 3.3 million reads. TCRdb's table, derived via immunoSEQ multiplex PCR, lists solely in-frame clones and lacks some. Of 300,000 to 350,000 clones listed, 8% are singletons. This sequence joins TRBV4-2 and TRBJ2-7; TRBD2 matches at 7 bases. Sequenced: central memory CD4+ T cells from blood. The sequence was obtained from a woman aged 18-35 years in good health. In nucleotides, the CDR3 is TGTGCCAGCAGCCCAATTTGGGGGGGGAGGGACTACGAGCAGTACTTC. This translates into CASSPIWGGRDYEQYF.